The next 8 T cell receptor beta chains were all read from a single sample in a study of T cell responses to AZD1222 COVID-19 vaccine. Generated by immunoSEQ multiplex PCR, the TCRdb table keeps only in-frame clones and is missing some. The sample lists approximately 80,000 clones; around 93% were seen once. The sequencing here drew on peripheral blood, taken 28 days after the second AZD1222 dose. The origin of the receptors is an adult who received the AZD1222 COVID-19 vaccine.

The CDR3 is CASSLSGANVLTF. CDR3 nucleotides: TGTGCCAGCAGTTTATCTGGGGCCAACGTCCTGACTTTC. V gene TRBV27 combines with J gene TRBJ2-6, with no clear D. Trimming left V 0 bases short and J 3 bases short, with 0 bases between. The CDR3 extends over 13 amino acids. CDR1 MNHEY and CDR2 SMNVEV come from the germline V gene (reference sequence).

V is TRBV27 and J is TRBJ1-4; 7 bases agree with TRBD1. This CDR3 has 15 residues. The V and J ends lost 3 bases and 4 bases, in that order; junction bases with no gene match: 5. Germline V gene sequence: CDR1 MNHEY, CDR2 SMNVEV (reference sequence). CDR3 DNA sequence: TGTGCCAGCAGTTTCAACAGGGGTGGTAATGAAAAACTGTTTTTT. Residues: CASSFNRGGNEKLFF.

V gene TRBV7-9 combines with J gene TRBJ2-7, with TRBD1 identical over 8 bases. This CDR3 comprises 14 residues. Trimming cost V 0 bases and J 5 bases; bases outside gene matches: 3. From germline, CDR1 is SEHNR and CDR2 FQNEAQ (reference sequence). CDR3 amino acids: CASSLAGTGDEQYF. For the CDR3, the DNA is TGTGCCAGCAGCTTAGCCGGGACAGGCGACGAGCAGTACTTC.

J is TRBJ2-7 and V is TRBV11-2; D is ambiguous. V was shortened by 5 bases and J by 7 bases, with 18 bases between the two germline ends. Germline assignment: CDR1 SGHAT and CDR2 FQNNGV. This CDR3 is built from 14 residues. Written as DNA, the CDR3 is TGTGCCAGCAGCGCCGTACAGAGACAAGGGGAGCAGTACTTC. Its protein product is CASSAVQRQGEQYF.

In this sample, this clone turned up once. This chain's CDR3 is CASSTLAGAYEQYF. CDR3 coding DNA: TGTGCCAGCAGTACACTAGCGGGAGCCTACGAGCAGTACTTC. V and J are TRBV28 and TRBJ2-7; 11 nucleotides line up with TRBD2. The CDR3 is 14 residues long. Germline assignment: CDR1 MDHEN and CDR2 SYDVKM. Unmatched junction bases numbered 2, after V lost 5 bases and J lost 2 bases. Filled out from reference TRBV28 and TRBJ2-7, the complete variable domain reads DVKVTQSSRYLVKRTGEKVFLECVQDMDHENMFWYRQDPGLGLRLIYFSYDVKMKEKGDIPEGYSVSREKKERFSLILESASTNQTSMYLCASSTLAGAYEQYFGPGTRLTVT.

The CDR3 DNA follows: TGTGCCAGCAGTTACGAGTGGGGGCCGGAGACCCAGTACTTC. Its protein is CASSYEWGPETQYF. The V and J genes are TRBV6-2 or TRBV6-3 and TRBJ2-5; possibly TRBD1 for D (6 bases). The germline V gene has CDR1 MNHEY and CDR2 SVGEGT. The CDR3 runs to 14 residues. Trimming left V 2 bases short and J 5 bases short, with 12 bases between.

The V gene is TRBV6-5, the J gene TRBJ2-5, with 7 positions matching TRBD1. Germline CDR1 MNHEY, CDR2 SVGAGI. Unmatched junction bases numbered 5, after V lost 2 bases and J lost 2 bases. The CDR3 runs to 15 residues. The CDR3 DNA follows: TGTGCCAGCAGTTACCTAGGGACAGCTCAAGAGACCCAGTACTTC. Protein sequence: CASSYLGTAQETQYF.

CDR3 residues: CASSEPGQVNTEAFF. The CDR3 DNA sequence: TGTGCCAGCAGTGAACCGGGACAGGTGAACACTGAAGCTTTCTTT. This chain joins TRBV2 and TRBJ1-1; 8 nucleotides match TRBD1. From germline, CDR1 is SNHLY and CDR2 FYNNEI. This CDR3 is built from 15 residues. J gave up 0 bases and V 2 bases, and 2 bases lay outside the gene matches.